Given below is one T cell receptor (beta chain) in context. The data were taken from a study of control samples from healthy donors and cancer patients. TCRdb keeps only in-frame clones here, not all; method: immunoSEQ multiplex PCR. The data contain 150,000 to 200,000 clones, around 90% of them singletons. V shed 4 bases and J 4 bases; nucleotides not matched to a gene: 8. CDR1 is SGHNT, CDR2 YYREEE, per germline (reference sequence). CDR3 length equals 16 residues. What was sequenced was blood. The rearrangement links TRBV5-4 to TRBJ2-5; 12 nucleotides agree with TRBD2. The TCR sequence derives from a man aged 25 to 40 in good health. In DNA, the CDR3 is TGTGCCAGCAGCCCCGGGACTAGCGGGTTTCGAGAGACCCAGTACTTC. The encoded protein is CASSPGTSGFRETQYF.